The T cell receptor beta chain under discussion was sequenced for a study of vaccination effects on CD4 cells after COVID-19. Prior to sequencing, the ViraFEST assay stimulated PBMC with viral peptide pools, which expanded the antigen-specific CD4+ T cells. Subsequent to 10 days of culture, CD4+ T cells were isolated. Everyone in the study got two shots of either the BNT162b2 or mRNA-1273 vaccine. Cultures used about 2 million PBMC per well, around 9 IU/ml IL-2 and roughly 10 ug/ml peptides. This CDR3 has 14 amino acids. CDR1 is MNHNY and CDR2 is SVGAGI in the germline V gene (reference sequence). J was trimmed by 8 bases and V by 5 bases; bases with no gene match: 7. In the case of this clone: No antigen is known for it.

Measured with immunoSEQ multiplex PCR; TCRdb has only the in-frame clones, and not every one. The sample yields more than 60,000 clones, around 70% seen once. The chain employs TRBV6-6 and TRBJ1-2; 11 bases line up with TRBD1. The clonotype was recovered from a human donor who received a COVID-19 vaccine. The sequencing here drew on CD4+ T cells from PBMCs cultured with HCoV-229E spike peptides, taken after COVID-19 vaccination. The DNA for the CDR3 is TGTGCCAGCAGTAATGGACAGGGGGCTGGAGGCTACACCTTC. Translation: CASSNGQGAGGYTF.